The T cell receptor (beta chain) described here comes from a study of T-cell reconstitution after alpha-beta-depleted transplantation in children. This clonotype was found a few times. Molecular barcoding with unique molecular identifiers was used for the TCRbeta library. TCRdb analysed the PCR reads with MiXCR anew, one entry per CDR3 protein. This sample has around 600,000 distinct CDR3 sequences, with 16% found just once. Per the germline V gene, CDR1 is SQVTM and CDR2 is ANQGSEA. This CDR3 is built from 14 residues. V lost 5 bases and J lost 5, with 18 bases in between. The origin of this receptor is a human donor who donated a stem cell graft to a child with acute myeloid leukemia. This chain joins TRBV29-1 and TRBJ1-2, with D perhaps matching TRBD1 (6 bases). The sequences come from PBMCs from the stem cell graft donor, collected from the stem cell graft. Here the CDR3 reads CSVRTEQNKYGYTF. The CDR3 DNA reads TGCAGCGTTCGGACAGAGCAGAACAAATATGGCTACACCTTC.